This entry lists 5 T cell receptor beta chains sequenced from one sample in a study of T-cell memory formation after mild COVID-19. TCRdb redid the calling of the 5' RACE reads with MiXCR, one entry per CDR3 protein. Of 150 to 200 distinct CDR3 sequences listed, about 93% were seen once; the top ten hold 15% to 20%. Sequenced material: PBMCs or a T cell subset sorted from them (not recorded which). The receptors were gathered from an adult who had mild COVID-19 (a few samples of this study predate the infection). Cell type and time point are not known.

This clonotype was detected only once. J is TRBJ2-2 and V is TRBV24-1; D gene unclear. The CDR3 is 13 residues long. Germline V CDR1 and CDR2: KGHDR, SFDVKD. The V end lost 6 bases, the J end lost 1 base, and 5 bases lay between the germline ends. In DNA form, the CDR3 reads TGTGCCACCAGTCTCCTGAACACCGGGGAGCTGTTTTTT. This translates into CATSLLNTGELFF.

J is TRBJ1-5 and V is TRBV15, with D possibly TRBD1 on 6 matching bases. The CDR3 is 15 residues long. Germline-derived CDR1 and CDR2 are LNHNV and YYDKDF (reference sequence). Trimming removed 3 bases from V and 5 bases from J, with 14 bases in between. Here the CDR3 DNA reads TGTGCCACCAGCAGTACCCGGGACAACCATCAGCCCCAGCATTTT. Translating gives CATSSTRDNHQPQHF.

The chain joins TRBV9 to TRBJ2-3; a possible D gene is TRBD2 (5 bases). V was cut by 7 bases and J by 3 bases, with 18 bases left in between. Per germline, CDR1 SGDLS and CDR2 YYNGEE. The CDR3 extends over 15 amino acids. The CDR3 coding sequence is TGTGCCAGCTCCTCCTCGGGTAGCGCGACAGATACGCAGTATTTT. This encodes CASSSSGSATDTQYF. The variable domain in full, with the rest retrieved from reference TRBV9 and TRBJ2-3, is DSGVTQTPKHLITATGQRVTLRCSPRSGDLSVYWYQQSLDQGLQFLIQYYNGEERAKGNILERFSAQQFPDLHSELNLSSLELGDSALYFCASSSSGSATDTQYFGPGTRLTVL.

The J gene is TRBJ2-7, the V gene TRBV20-1; D might be TRBD1 (6 bases). Germline loops: CDR1 DFQATT, CDR2 SNEGSKA (reference sequence). The CDR3 is made up of 15 amino acids. V lost 4 bases, J lost 4 bases, and 20 bases lay in between. The CDR3 DNA sequence: TGCAGTGCTACCCCCGGGGCCCTTCAGGGGTACGAGCAGTACTTC. This sequence encodes CSATPGALQGYEQYF.

The gene calls are TRBV7-3 and TRBJ2-7, with D maybe TRBD2 (5 bases). The CDR3 is 15 amino acids. Germline V gene lookup returns CDR1 SGHTA and CDR2 FQGTGA. V dropped 2 bases and J dropped 5 bases, with 16 bases sitting between them. CDR3 region: CASSLGGSFRDEQYF. The CDR3 bases are TGTGCCAGCAGCTTAGGCGGGTCATTTCGGGACGAGCAGTACTTC.